This T cell receptor beta chain is drawn from a study of metastatic and nonmetastatic thyroid tumors. Study-level background: Comparison of repertoires was carried out across blood and tumor or nodule tissue from malignant and benign thyroid patients.

Whole-study results and caveats: Malignant tumors reportedly showed significantly higher TCR beta diversity than benign nodules in both blood and tumor.

A word on this clone: Its specificity is not known.

This CDR3 has 14 residues. Germline V lookup: CDR1 SGDLS, CDR2 YYNGEE. V lost 4 bases, J lost 10 bases, and 18 bases lay in between. Original processing notes: A papillary thyroid cancer distant-metastasis classifier was built from CDR3 differences across clinicopathological groups. TCRdb re-called clones via MiXCR from the PCR reads. The V and J calls shown here were made by TCRdb, not taken from the authors' results. The table lists 16,000 or so clones, about 24% of them singletons. All patients were untreated before thyroid surgery. The chain links TRBV9 to TRBJ2-1; D perhaps matches TRBD2 (6 bases). The sample comprised tumor tissue. The sequence came from a male donor with papillary thyroid cancer or a benign thyroid nodule (not recorded which). Some clones in this sample may be carry-over from other donors' samples. The CDR3 coding sequence is TGTGCCAGCAGCCCACTGTGGGGGGTGTCAGAGCAGTTCTTC. Its protein product is CASSPLWGVSEQFF.